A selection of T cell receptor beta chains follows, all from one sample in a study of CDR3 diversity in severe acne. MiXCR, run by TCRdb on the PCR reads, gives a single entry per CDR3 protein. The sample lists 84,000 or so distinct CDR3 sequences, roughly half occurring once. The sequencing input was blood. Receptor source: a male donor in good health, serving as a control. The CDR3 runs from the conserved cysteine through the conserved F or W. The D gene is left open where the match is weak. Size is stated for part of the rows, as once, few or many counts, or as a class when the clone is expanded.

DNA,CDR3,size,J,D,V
TGTGCCAGCAGCCAATCGCCGGAACTCTATGGCTACACCTTC,CASSQSPELYGYTF,many,TRBJ1-2,.,TRBV16
TGTGCCAGCAGCTTAGTGGCAGGGGCGAACTATGGCTACACCTTC,CASSLVAGANYGYTF,many,TRBJ1-2,.,TRBV7-6
TGTGCCAGCAGGCCGGAGGGGGTGAAGACCCAGTACTTC,CASRPEGVKTQYF,many,TRBJ2-5,.,TRBV6-6
TGTGCCACCAGTGATTACAGGGGAATCGATAATGAGCAGTACTTC,CATSDYRGIDNEQYF,once,TRBJ2-7,TRBD1,TRBV2
TGCAGTGCTGGAATACCGGGACAGCAAAACACCATATATTTT,CSAGIPGQQNTIYF,.,TRBJ1-3,TRBD1,TRBV20-1
TGTGCCAGCAGCTCGGTGGGGGGCACTGAAGCTTTCTTT,CASSSVGGTEAFF,.,TRBJ1-1,.,TRBV7-2
TGTGCCAGCAGCCCGATACAGGGACATTCACCCCTCCACTTT,CASSPIQGHSPLHF,.,TRBJ1-6,.,TRBV7-6
TGTGCCAGTAGTCCCTCTGGGGTGAACACTGAAGCTTTCTTT,CASSPSGVNTEAFF,.,TRBJ1-1,.,TRBV19
TGCAGTGCTGGGTCCTCGGGGGGGGAACCCCTCCACTTT,CSAGSSGGEPLHF,.,TRBJ1-6,.,TRBV20-1
TGTGCCAGCAGCCAAGGACTAGCGGGGGGAGACCTTAGCACAGATACGCAGTATTTT,CASSQGLAGGDLSTDTQYF,.,TRBJ2-3,TRBD2,TRBV7-9
TGCGCCAGCAGCTTAATAGGGGATCGGGCTGAAGCTTTCTTT,CASSLIGDRAEAFF,many,TRBJ1-1,.,TRBV5-1
TGTGCCAGCAGCAGGGACAGCGGACCCCTCCACTTT,CASSRDSGPLHF,.,TRBJ1-6,TRBD1,TRBV9
TGTGCCAGCAGCTTAGGGGGACTAGCTCCCACAGATACGCAGTATTTT,CASSLGGLAPTDTQYF,.,TRBJ2-3,TRBD2,TRBV7-9
TGCGCCAGCAAACCAGGTGGTAACACTGAAGCTTTCTTT,CASKPGGNTEAFF,many,TRBJ1-1,.,TRBV5-1
TGTGCCAGCAGCCGTCCCCCCGGGGAGTATTCACCCCTCCACTTT,CASSRPPGEYSPLHF,.,TRBJ1-6,.,TRBV7-6
TGTGCCTGGAGTGTTCGCCAGGGGGCTAGTCTGTACACCGGGGAGCTGTTTTTT,CAWSVRQGASLYTGELFF,many,TRBJ2-2,TRBD1,TRBV30
TGTGCCAGCAGCAGGGGAACTGGAAACACCATATATTTT,CASSRGTGNTIYF,few,TRBJ1-3,.,TRBV6-6
TGTGCCAGCAGCCAAGGGACTAGCGGTAAACGCTCCTACGAGCAGTACTTC,CASSQGTSGKRSYEQYF,few,TRBJ2-7,TRBD2,TRBV4-2
TGTGCCAGCAGGCGACGGAGCTCCTATAATTCACCCCTCCACTTT,CASRRRSSYNSPLHF,once,TRBJ1-6,.,TRBV12-3/TRBV12-4
TGTGCCATCAGTGAGTCGGGAGGGACAGTCTTGAACACTGAAGCTTTCTTT,CAISESGGTVLNTEAFF,many,TRBJ1-1,TRBD1,TRBV10-3
TGTGCCAGCAGCAGGGACGAAGAAAAACTGTTTTTT,CASSRDEEKLFF,.,TRBJ1-4,.,TRBV5-5
TGTGCCAGCAGCTTAGGGTCGGGGCGAGGGAACACTGAAGCTTTCTTT,CASSLGSGRGNTEAFF,.,TRBJ1-1,.,TRBV7-8
TGTGCCACCAGCGGAGTCAGCGGCGAGCAGTACTTC,CATSGVSGEQYF,.,TRBJ2-7,.,TRBV15
TGTGCCAGCAGTGACCAGGGGGCTTGGCAGCCCCAGCATTTT,CASSDQGAWQPQHF,.,TRBJ1-5,TRBD1,TRBV2
TGCGCCAGCAGCTTGGATGCTAGCCCCTACAATGAGCAGTTCTTC,CASSLDASPYNEQFF,medium-sized,TRBJ2-1,.,TRBV5-1
TGTGCCAGCAGGAGCTCTGGAAACACCATATATTTT,CASRSSGNTIYF,.,TRBJ1-3,.,TRBV12-3/TRBV12-4
TGCGCCAGCAGCGACGGGACAGGGACCTACGAGCAGTACTTC,CASSDGTGTYEQYF,.,TRBJ2-7,TRBD1,TRBV5-1
TGTGCCAGCAGCTTGGTCAACCAAGAGACCCAGTACTTC,CASSLVNQETQYF,.,TRBJ2-5,.,TRBV5-4
TGTGCCAGCAGTTTAGGGAGACTAGCGAGTACAGATACGCAGTATTTT,CASSLGRLASTDTQYF,few,TRBJ2-3,TRBD2,TRBV28
TGTGCCAGCAGGGATTCCGGGACAGGGTTTTACGAGCAGTACTTC,CASRDSGTGFYEQYF,many,TRBJ2-7,TRBD1,TRBV14
TGTGCCAGCAGCGGACAGGGAGAAGGCTACACCTTC,CASSGQGEGYTF,.,TRBJ1-2,TRBD1,TRBV2
TGTGCCAGTAGTTCAGACAGGAGGGACACCGGGGAGCTGTTTTTT,CASSSDRRDTGELFF,.,TRBJ2-2,.,TRBV19
TGCGCCAGCAGCTTGGCCCTGGGACAGGACTACGAGCAGTACTTC,CASSLALGQDYEQYF,.,TRBJ2-7,TRBD1,TRBV5-1
TGTTCGACAGTGGCCGGCACTGAAGCTTTCTTT,CSTVAGTEAFF,.,TRBJ1-1,.,TRBV10-3
TGTGCCAGTAGTATCCACAGGGCAAACTACGAGCAGTACTTC,CASSIHRANYEQYF,.,TRBJ2-7,.,TRBV19
TGTGCCAGCAGCCTGCTGACTAGCGGGAGCACAGATACGCAGTATTTT,CASSLLTSGSTDTQYF,.,TRBJ2-3,TRBD2,TRBV3-1
TGTGCCAGCAGCCGGTCCCAGTCCAGTTATGGCTACACCTTC,CASSRSQSSYGYTF,.,TRBJ1-2,.,TRBV7-2
TGTGCCAGCAGCTTGGCGGAGAACACCGGGGAGCTGTTTTTT,CASSLAENTGELFF,few,TRBJ2-2,.,TRBV5-8
TGTGCCAGCAGCTCACCGGGTCCACCTGCCTACGAGCAGTACTTC,CASSSPGPPAYEQYF,few,TRBJ2-7,.,TRBV7-9